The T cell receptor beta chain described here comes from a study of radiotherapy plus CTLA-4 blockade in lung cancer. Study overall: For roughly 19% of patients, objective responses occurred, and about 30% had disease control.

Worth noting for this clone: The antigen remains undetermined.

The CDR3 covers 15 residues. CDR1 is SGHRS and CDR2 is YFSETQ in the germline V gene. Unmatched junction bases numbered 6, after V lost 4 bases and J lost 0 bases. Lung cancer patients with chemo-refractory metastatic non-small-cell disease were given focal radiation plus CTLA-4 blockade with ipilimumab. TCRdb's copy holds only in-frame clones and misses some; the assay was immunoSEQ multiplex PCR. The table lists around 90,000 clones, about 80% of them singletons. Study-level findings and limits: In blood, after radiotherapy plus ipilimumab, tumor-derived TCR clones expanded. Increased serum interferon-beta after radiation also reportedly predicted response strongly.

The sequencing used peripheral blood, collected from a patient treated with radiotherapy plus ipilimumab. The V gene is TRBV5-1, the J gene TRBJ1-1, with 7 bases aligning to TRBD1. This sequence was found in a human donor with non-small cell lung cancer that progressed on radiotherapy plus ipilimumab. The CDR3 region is CASSPTGTMNTEAFF. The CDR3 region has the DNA TGCGCCAGCAGCCCGACAGGGACCATGAACACTGAAGCTTTCTTT.